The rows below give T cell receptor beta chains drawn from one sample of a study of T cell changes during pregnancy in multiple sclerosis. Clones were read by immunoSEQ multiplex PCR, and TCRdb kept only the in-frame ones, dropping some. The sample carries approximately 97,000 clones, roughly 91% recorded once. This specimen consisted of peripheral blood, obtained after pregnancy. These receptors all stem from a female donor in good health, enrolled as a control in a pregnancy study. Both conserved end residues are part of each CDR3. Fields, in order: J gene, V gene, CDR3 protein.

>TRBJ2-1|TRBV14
CASSPQGASAVGGQFF
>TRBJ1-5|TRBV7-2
CASSSRTENQPQHF
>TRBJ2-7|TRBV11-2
CASSPLYEQYF
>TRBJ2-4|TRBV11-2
CASRRGQGLTKNIQYF
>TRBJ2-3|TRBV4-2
CASSQERDYSTDTQYF
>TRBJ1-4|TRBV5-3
CARSLAPGQLFF
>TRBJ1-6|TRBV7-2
CASSSLLVLGTGHNSPLHF
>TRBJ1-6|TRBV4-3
CASSQGITLGGNSPLHF
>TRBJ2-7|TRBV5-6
CASTPGTGPYEQYF
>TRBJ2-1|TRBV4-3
CASSQSKLAGAYNEQFF
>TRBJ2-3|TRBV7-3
CASSPQRGFTDTQYF
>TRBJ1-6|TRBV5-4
CASSLFLTGNSPLHF
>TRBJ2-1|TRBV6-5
CASSAGTSSYNEQFF
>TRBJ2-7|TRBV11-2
CASSLRQNYEQYF
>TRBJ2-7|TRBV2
CASKIGGAYEQYF
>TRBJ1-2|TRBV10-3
CAISESIYRAGAPYGYTF
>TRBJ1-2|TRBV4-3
CASSRDRDNYGYTF
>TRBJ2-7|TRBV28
CASSLSTGEQYF
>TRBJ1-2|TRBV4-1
CASSQADKDYGYTF
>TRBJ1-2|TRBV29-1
CSERTLYGYTF
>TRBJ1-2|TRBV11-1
CASSLVAGSGYTF
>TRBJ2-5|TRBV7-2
CASSRDRGETQYF
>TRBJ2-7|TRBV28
CASSTTGGSTYEQYF
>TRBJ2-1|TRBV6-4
CASSEEQGAFNEQFF
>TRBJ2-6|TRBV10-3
CASGGTGANVLTF